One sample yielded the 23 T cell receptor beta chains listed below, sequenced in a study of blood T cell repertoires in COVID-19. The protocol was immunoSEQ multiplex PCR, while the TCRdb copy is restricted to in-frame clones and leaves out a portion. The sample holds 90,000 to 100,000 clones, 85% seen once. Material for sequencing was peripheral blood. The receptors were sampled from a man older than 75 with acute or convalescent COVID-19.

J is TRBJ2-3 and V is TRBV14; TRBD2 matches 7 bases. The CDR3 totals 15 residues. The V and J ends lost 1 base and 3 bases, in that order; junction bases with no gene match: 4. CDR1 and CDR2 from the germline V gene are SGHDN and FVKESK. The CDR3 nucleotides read TGTGCCAGCAGCCAAGGCGGGAGAGGAACAGATACGCAGTATTTT. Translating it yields CASSQGGRGTDTQYF.

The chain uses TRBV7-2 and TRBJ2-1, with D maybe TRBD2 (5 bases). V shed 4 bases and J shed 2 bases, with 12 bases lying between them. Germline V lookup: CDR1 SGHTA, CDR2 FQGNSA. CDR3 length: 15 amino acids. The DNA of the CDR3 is TGTGCCAGCAGCTCTAGCCCAACGACCTACAATGAGCAGTTCTTC. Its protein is CASSSSPTTYNEQFF.

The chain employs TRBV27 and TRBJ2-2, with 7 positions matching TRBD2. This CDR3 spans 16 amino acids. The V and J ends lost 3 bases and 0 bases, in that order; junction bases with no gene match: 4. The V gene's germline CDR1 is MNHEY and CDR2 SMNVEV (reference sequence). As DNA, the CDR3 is TGTGCCAGCAGTTTTGCGGCGGGAGCGAACACCGGGGAGCTGTTTTTT. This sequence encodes CASSFAAGANTGELFF.

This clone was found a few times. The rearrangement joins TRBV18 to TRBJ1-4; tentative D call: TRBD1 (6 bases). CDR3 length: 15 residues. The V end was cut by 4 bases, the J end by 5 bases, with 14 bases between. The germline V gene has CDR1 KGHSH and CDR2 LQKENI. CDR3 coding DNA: TGTGCCAGCTCACTGAGCGGGGGCCGAAATGAAAAACTGTTTTTT. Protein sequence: CASSLSGGRNEKLFF.

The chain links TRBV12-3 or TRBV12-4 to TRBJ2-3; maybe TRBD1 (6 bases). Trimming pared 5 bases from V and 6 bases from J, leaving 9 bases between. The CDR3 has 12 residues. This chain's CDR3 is CASSPQGDTQYF. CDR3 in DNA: TGTGCCAGCAGTCCACAGGGTGATACGCAGTATTTT.

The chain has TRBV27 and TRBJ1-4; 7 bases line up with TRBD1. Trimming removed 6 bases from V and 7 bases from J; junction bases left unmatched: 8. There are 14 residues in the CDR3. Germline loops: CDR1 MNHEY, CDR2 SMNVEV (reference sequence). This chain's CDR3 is CASSPGQAFEKLFF. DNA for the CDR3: TGTGCCAGCAGCCCTGGACAGGCGTTTGAAAAACTGTTTTTT.

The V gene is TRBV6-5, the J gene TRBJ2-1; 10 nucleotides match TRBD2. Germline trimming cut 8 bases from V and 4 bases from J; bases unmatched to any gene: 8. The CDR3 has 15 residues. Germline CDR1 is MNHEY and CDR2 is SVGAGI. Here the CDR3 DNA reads TGTGCCAGCGGCCCCCGGACTAGCGGATACAATGAGCAGTTCTTC. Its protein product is CASGPRTSGYNEQFF.

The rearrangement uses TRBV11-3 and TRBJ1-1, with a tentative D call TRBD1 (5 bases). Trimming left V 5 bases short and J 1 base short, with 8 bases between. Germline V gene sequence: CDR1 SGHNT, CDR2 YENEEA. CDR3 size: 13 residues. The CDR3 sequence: CASSHDRNTEAFF. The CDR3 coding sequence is TGTGCCAGCAGCCATGACAGGAACACTGAAGCTTTCTTT.

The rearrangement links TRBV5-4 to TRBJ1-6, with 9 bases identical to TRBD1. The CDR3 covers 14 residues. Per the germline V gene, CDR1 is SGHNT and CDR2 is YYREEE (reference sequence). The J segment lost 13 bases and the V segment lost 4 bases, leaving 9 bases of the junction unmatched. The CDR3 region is CASSPPGTGRPLHF. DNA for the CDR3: TGTGCCAGCAGCCCACCCGGGACAGGGAGGCCCCTCCACTTT.

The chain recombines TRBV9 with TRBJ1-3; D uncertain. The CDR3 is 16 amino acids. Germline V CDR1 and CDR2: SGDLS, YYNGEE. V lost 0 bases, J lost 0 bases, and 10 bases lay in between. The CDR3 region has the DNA TGTGCCAGCAGCGTAGATGAGGCATTCTCTGGAAACACCATATATTTT. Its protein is CASSVDEAFSGNTIYF.

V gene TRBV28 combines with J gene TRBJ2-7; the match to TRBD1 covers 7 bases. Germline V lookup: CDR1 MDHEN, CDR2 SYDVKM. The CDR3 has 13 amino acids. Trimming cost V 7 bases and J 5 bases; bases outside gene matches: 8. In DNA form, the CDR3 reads TGTGCCAGCATCGAGACAGGGACCAACGAGCAGTACTTC. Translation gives CASIETGTNEQYF.

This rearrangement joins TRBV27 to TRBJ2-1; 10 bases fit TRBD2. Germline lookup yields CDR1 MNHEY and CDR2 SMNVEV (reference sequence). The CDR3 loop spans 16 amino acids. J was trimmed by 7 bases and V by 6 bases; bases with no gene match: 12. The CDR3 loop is CASSYAVGSGRNEQFF. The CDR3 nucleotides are TGTGCCAGCAGCTACGCCGTGGGTAGCGGGAGGAATGAGCAGTTCTTC.

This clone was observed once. The CDR3 DNA sequence: TGTGCCAGTAGTGAACAGGGCCGCGGGACTGAAGCTTTCTTT. Protein: CASSEQGRGTEAFF. V gene TRBV19 combines with J gene TRBJ1-1, with D perhaps matching TRBD1 (6 bases). V gave up 5 bases and J gave up 5 bases, with 15 bases separating them. The germline CDR1 and CDR2 sequences are LNHDA and SQIVND (reference sequence). The CDR3 runs 14 residues.

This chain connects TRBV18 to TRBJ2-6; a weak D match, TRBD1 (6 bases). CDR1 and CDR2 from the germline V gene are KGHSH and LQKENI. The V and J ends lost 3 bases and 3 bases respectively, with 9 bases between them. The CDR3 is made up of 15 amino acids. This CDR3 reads CASSPTGSGANVLTF. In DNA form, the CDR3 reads TGTGCCAGCTCACCCACAGGGAGTGGGGCCAACGTCCTGACTTTC.

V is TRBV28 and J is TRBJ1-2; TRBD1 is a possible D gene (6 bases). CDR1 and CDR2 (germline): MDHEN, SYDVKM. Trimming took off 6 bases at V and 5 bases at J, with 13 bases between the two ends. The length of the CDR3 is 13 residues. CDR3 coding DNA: TGTGCCAGCAGAGTGACAGGAACATATGGCTACACCTTC. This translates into CASRVTGTYGYTF.

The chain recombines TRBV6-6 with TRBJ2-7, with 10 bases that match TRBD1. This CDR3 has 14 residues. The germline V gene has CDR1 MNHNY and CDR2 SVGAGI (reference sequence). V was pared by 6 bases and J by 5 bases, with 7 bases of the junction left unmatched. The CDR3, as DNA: TGTGCCAGCAGACTCGGACAGGGGGTAGACGAGCAGTACTTC. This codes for CASRLGQGVDEQYF.

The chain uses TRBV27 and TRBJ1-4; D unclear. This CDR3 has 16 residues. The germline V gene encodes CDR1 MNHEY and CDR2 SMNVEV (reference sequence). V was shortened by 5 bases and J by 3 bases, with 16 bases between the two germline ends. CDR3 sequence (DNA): TGTGCCAGCAGTCTCTACTGGGCCGCTCCTAATGAAAAACTGTTTTTT. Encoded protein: CASSLYWAAPNEKLFF.

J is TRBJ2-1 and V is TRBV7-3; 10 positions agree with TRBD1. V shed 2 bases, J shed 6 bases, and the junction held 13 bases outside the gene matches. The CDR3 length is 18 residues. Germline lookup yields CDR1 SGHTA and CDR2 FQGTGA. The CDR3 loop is CASSLRGTGALRGNEQFF. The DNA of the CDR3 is TGTGCCAGCAGCTTACGGGGGACAGGGGCCCTTCGGGGCAATGAGCAGTTCTTC.

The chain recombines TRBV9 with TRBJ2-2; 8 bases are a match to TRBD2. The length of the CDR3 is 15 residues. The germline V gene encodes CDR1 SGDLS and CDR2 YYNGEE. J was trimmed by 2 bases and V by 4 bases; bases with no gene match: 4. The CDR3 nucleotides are TGTGCCAGCAGCCCACGGGAGGGTAACACCGGGGAGCTGTTTTTT. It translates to CASSPREGNTGELFF.

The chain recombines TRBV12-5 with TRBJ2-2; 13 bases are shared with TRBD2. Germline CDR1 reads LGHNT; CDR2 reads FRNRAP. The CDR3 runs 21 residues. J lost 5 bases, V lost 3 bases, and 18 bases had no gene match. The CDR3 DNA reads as TGTGCTAGTGGTTTCGTAGTGCTGCCACTAGCGGGAGGGCCGGAGACCGGGGAGCTGTTTTTT. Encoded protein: CASGFVVLPLAGGPETGELFF.

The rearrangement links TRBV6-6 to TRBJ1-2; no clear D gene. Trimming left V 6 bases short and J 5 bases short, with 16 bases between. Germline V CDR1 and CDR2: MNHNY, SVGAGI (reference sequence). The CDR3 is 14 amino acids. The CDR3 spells CASRNPGADYGYTF. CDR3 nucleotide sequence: TGTGCCAGCAGGAACCCGGGAGCCGATTATGGCTACACCTTC.

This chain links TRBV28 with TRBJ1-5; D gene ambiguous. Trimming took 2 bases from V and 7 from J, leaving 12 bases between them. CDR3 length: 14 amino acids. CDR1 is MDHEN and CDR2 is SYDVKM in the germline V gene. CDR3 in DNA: TGTGCCAGCAGTTTAATCTCCCTAGTGCAGCCCCAGCATTTT. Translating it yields CASSLISLVQPQHF.

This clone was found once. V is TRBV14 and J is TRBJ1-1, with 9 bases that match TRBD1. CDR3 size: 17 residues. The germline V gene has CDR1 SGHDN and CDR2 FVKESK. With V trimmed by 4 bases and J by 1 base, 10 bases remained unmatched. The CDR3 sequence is CASSLYRGLKSNTEAFF. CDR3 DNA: TGTGCCAGCAGCCTATACAGGGGGCTAAAGTCGAACACTGAAGCTTTCTTT. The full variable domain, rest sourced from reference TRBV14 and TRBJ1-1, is EAGVTQFPSHSVIEKGQTVTLRCDPISGHDNLYWYRRVMGKEIKFLLHFVKESKQDESGMPNNRFLAERTGGTYSTLKVQPAELEDSGVYFCASSLYRGLKSNTEAFFGQGTRLTVV.